This record covers a single T cell receptor (beta chain). Its target is not known. This sample was included in a study of cytomegalovirus exposure and HLA in healthy donors. Findings and caveats of the study: In vitro data verified a few CMV-associated chains as specific for CMV antigens. As a later analysis showed, a missense DCLRE1C variant was linked to trimming of TCR beta V- and J-genes. The investigators catalogued some 150 TCR beta chains as cytomegalovirus-associated.

Primers: 60 Vbeta forward and 13 Jbeta reverse. In the authors' methods: Unique TCR beta chains numbered about 72 million in a later analysis, with around 10 million shared. Sequencing used immunoSEQ multiplex PCR; TCRdb keeps in-frame clones, though not all of them. D and trimming come from the DNA, and the V and J calls and clone size come from that table. The data contain roughly 90,000 clones, roughly four fifths of them seen just once; the ten biggest clones take up more than 3%. CDR1 is SGDLS, CDR2 YYNGEE, per germline. The CDR3 is made up of 17 amino acids. V lost 0 bases to trimming and J lost 0 bases, with 13 bases between them.

The sequencing sample was made of PBMCs. The chain links TRBV9 to TRBJ1-3; tentatively, D is TRBD1 (5 bases). The receptor's source is a man aged 30 to 39 in good health and CMV-seropositive. For the CDR3, the DNA is TGTGCCAGCAGCGTAGCAATCCAGGGTTTCTCTGGAAACACCATATATTTT. Its protein is CASSVAIQGFSGNTIYF.